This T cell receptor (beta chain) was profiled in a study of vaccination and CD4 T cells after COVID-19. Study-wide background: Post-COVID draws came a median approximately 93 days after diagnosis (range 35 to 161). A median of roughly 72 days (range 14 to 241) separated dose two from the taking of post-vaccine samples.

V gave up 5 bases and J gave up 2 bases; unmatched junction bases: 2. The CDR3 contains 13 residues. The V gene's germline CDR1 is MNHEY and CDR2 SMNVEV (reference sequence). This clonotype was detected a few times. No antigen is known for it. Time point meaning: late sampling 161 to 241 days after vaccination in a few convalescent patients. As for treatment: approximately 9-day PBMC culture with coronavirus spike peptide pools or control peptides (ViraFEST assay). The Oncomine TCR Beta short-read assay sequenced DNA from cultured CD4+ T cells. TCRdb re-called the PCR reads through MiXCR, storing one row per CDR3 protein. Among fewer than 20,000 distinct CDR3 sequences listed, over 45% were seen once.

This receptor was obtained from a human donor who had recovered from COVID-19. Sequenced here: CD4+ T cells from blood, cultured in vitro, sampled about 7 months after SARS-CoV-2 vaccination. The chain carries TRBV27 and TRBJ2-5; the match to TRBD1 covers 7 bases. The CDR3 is CASSRTGQETQYF. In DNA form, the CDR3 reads TGTGCCAGCAGTCGGACAGGTCAAGAGACCCAGTACTTC.